The 6 T cell receptor beta chains presented below share a single source sample, sequenced in a study of shared clonotypes between healthy human individuals. The data were produced by immunoSEQ multiplex PCR, yet TCRdb's version contains in-frame clones alone and is incomplete. The table records fewer than 2.5 million clones, approximately 94% of them present only once. Material for sequencing was naive CD4+ T cells from PBMCs. The subset was: CD45RA+ positively selected. Receptor source: a man younger than 35 in good health. Some clones in this sample may be carry-over from other donors' samples.

This chain connects TRBV28 to TRBJ2-7; 7 bases line up with TRBD2. The CDR3 spans 13 residues. Germline lookup yields CDR1 MDHEN and CDR2 SYDVKM. V shed 7 bases and J 2 bases; nucleotides not matched to a gene: 5. CDR3 region: CASIGGRTYEQYF. CDR3 DNA sequence: TGTGCCAGCATTGGCGGGAGAACCTACGAGCAGTACTTC.

The V gene is TRBV7-9, the J gene TRBJ1-1; D is unresolved. V lost 2 bases and J 7 bases, leaving 8 bases between the germline ends. The germline CDR1 and CDR2 sequences are SEHNR and FQNEAQ (reference sequence). The CDR3 is 12 amino acids. Written as DNA, the CDR3 is TGTGCCAGCAGCTTAAAGATCGGTGAAGCTTTCTTT. Encoded protein: CASSLKIGEAFF.

The genes are TRBV5-1 and TRBJ1-2; D call uncertain. The germline V and J ends were trimmed by 0 bases and 3 bases, with 9 bases remaining between them. Germline assignment: CDR1 SGHRS and CDR2 YFSETQ. The CDR3 sequence is 14 residues long. The CDR3 DNA reads TGCGCCAGCAGCTTGGACCGACGGGACTATGGCTACACCTTC. Translating it yields CASSLDRRDYGYTF.

This chain uses TRBV7-3 with TRBJ2-2; no definite D call. Trimming removed 2 bases at V and 7 bases at J, with 8 bases between. The CDR3 runs to 13 residues. Germline CDR1 and CDR2: SGHTA and FQGTGA. CDR3 sequence (DNA): TGTGCCAGCAGCTTAGATCGGATCGGGGAGCTGTTTTTT. Residues: CASSLDRIGELFF.

The chain combines TRBV7-2 with TRBJ2-3, with TRBD2 identical over 9 bases. The CDR3 sequence is 16 residues long. The germline gives CDR1 SGHTA, CDR2 FQGNSA. Trimming took 5 bases from V and 4 from J; bases not matched to a gene: 10. The CDR3 protein is CASSERASGTPDTQYF. For the CDR3, the DNA is TGTGCCAGCAGCGAGAGGGCTAGCGGGACCCCAGATACGCAGTATTTT.

The gene calls are TRBV29-1 and TRBJ1-4, with 7 bases fitting TRBD1. The J segment lost 10 bases and the V segment lost 1 base, leaving 6 bases of the junction unmatched. The germline gives CDR1 SQVTM, CDR2 ANQGSEA. CDR3 size: 13 residues. The CDR3 spells CSVEGAGGGKLFF. CDR3 in DNA: TGCAGCGTTGAAGGGGCAGGGGGTGGAAAACTGTTTTTT.